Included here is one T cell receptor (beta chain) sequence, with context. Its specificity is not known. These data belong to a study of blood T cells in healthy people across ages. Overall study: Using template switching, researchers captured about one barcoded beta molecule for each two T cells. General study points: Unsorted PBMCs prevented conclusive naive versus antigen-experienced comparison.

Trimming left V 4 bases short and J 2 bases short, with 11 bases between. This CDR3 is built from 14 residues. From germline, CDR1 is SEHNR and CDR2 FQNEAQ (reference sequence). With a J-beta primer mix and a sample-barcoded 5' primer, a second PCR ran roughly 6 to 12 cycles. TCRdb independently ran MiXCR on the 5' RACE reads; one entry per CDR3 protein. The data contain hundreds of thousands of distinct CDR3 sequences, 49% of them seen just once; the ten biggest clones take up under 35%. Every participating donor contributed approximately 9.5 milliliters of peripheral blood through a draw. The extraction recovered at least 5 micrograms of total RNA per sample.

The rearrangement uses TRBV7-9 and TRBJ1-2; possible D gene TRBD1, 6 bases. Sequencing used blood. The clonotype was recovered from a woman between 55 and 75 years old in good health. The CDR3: CASSWAGVNYGYTF. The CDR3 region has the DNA TGTGCCAGCAGCTGGGCAGGGGTGAACTATGGCTACACCTTC.